Listed below are T cell receptor beta chains from one sample, sequenced in a study of blood T cell repertoires in COVID-19. Measured with immunoSEQ multiplex PCR; TCRdb has only the in-frame clones, and not every one. The profile shows about 400,000 clones, 89% of them singletons. The source material was peripheral blood. These receptors were collected from a man between 35 and 55 years old with acute or convalescent COVID-19. The CDR3 runs from the conserved cysteine through the conserved F or W. D genes are given only for firm matches. Not every row has a clone size; where given, it reads once, few, many or a size class.

>.|TRBV10-1|TRBD1|TRBJ1-5
CASSEFRDRGNNQPQHF
TGCGCCAGCAGTGAGTTTAGGGACAGGGGAAATAATCAGCCCCAGCATTTT
>.|TRBV28|.|TRBJ2-7
CASSIDLTGYYEQYF
TGTGCCAGCAGTATCGACCTGACAGGCTATTACGAGCAGTACTTC
>.|TRBV19|.|TRBJ1-1
CASKRRQGTYTEAFF
TGTGCCAGTAAGCGTCGGCAGGGAACGTACACTGAAGCTTTCTTT
>.|TRBV29-1|.|TRBJ1-2
CSVSGLSYGYTF
TGCAGCGTTTCGGGACTGAGCTATGGCTACACCTTC
>.|TRBV19|.|TRBJ1-5
CASSSRGNQPQHF
TGTGCCAGTAGTAGCAGGGGAAATCAGCCCCAGCATTTT
>few|TRBV19|TRBD1|TRBJ1-3
CASMGDRELGNTIYF
TGTGCCAGTATGGGGGACAGGGAGCTCGGAAACACCATATATTTT
>.|TRBV6-6|TRBD1|TRBJ1-3
CASSPDLGQGADGNTIYF
TGTGCCAGCAGTCCCGACCTGGGACAGGGGGCAGATGGAAACACCATATATTTT
>.|TRBV28|TRBD2|TRBJ2-7
CASSRSGGLNYEQYF
TGTGCCAGCAGCCGCAGCGGGGGCCTGAACTACGAGCAGTACTTC
>few|TRBV18|TRBD1|TRBJ1-1
CASSPPDRLGTDTEAFF
TGTGCCAGCTCACCGCCGGACAGGTTGGGGACGGACACTGAAGCTTTCTTT
>.|TRBV27|.|TRBJ2-3
CASKHPQGDTQYF
TGTGCCAGCAAACACCCCCAGGGGGATACGCAGTATTTT
>.|TRBV28|.|TRBJ1-3
CASSLQGISGNTIYF
TGTGCCAGCAGCCTACAGGGAATCTCGGGAAACACCATATATTTT
>.|TRBV6-5|.|TRBJ1-6
CASSYMANSPLHF
TGTGCCAGCAGTTACATGGCCAATTCACCCCTCCACTTT
>.|TRBV5-1|.|TRBJ2-5
CASSLGAQETQYF
TGCGCCAGCAGCTTGGGGGCTCAAGAGACCCAGTACTTC
>.|TRBV7-3|.|TRBJ1-1
CASSFNGQNTEAFF
TGTGCCAGCAGCTTTAACGGACAGAACACTGAAGCTTTCTTT
>once|TRBV5-1|.|TRBJ1-6
CASSLEVRGNNSPLHF
TGCGCCAGCAGCTTGGAAGTGAGGGGGAATAATTCACCCCTCCACTTT
>once|TRBV7-6|TRBD2|TRBJ2-5
CASSLGRLAGVRQETQYF
TGTGCCAGCAGCTTAGGCAGACTAGCGGGAGTCCGCCAAGAGACCCAGTACTTC
>.|TRBV7-3|TRBD1|TRBJ2-7
CASSLFPGQGGDF
TGTGCCAGCAGCTTATTCCCCGGACAGGGAGGCGACTTC
>.|TRBV2|.|TRBJ2-1
CASREEIDVQNEQFF
TGTGCCTCCCGCGAGGAGATCGATGTTCAAAATGAGCAGTTCTTC
>.|TRBV28|.|TRBJ2-7
CASRRAAAYEQYF
TGTGCCAGCAGACGAGCGGCGGCCTACGAGCAGTACTTC
>.|TRBV12-3/TRBV12-4|.|TRBJ2-3
CASSFFPSDTQYF
TGTGCCAGCAGTTTCTTCCCGTCCGATACGCAGTATTTT
>.|TRBV4-3|TRBD1|TRBJ2-7
CASSQDLGQGSYEQYF
TGCGCCAGCAGCCAAGATTTAGGACAGGGGTCTTATGAGCAGTACTTC
>.|TRBV3-1/TRBV3-2|TRBD1|TRBJ1-1
CASSLQGGYTEAFF
TGTGCCAGCAGCTTACAGGGGGGGTACACTGAAGCTTTCTTT
>.|TRBV13|.|TRBJ2-7
CASSLGDTYEQYF
TGTGCCAGCAGCTTAGGGGACACCTACGAGCAGTACTTC
>few|TRBV9|TRBD1|TRBJ1-6
CASSVFGTGGDSPLHF
TGTGCCAGCAGCGTGTTCGGGACAGGGGGCGATTCACCCCTCCACTTT
>.|TRBV6-5|.|TRBJ1-2
CASNSHEGYTF
TGTGCCAGCAATTCACATGAAGGCTACACCTTC
>few|TRBV27|TRBD1|TRBJ1-5
CASSPTGYQPQHF
TGTGCCAGCAGTCCGACAGGGTATCAGCCCCAGCATTTT
>.|TRBV7-8|.|TRBJ2-7
CASSFRTGGAFYEQYF
TGTGCCAGCAGCTTCCGAACAGGAGGGGCCTTTTACGAGCAGTACTTC
>.|TRBV2|.|TRBJ1-1
CASAGMVLVWAFF
TGTGCCAGCGCAGGGATGGTCCTGGTGTGGGCTTTCTTT
>once|TRBV4-1|.|TRBJ1-1
CASSQEELMNTEAFF
TGCGCCAGCAGCCAAGAAGAGTTGATGAACACTGAAGCTTTCTTT
>once|TRBV2|TRBD2|TRBJ2-7
CASSLAGGLDEQYF
TGTGCCAGCAGTCTAGCGGGGGGGCTCGACGAGCAGTACTTC
>.|TRBV19|.|TRBJ1-1
CASSLPPRRGDTEAFF
TGTGCCAGTAGCTTACCACCTCGCCGGGGGGACACTGAAGCTTTCTTT
>.|TRBV29-1|.|TRBJ1-1
CSVEGLNTEAFF
TGCAGCGTAGAGGGTCTGAACACTGAAGCTTTCTTT
>.|TRBV3-1/TRBV3-2|.|TRBJ1-1
CASSRGSKNTEAFF
TGTGCCAGCAGCCGCGGCAGCAAAAACACTGAAGCTTTCTTT
>.|TRBV12-3/TRBV12-4|.|TRBJ1-2
CASTSVGALGYTF
TGTGCCAGCACCTCAGTAGGGGCGCTTGGCTACACCTTC
>.|TRBV25-1|.|TRBJ1-4
CASSEGGRAGEKLFF
TGTGCCAGCAGTGAAGGCGGCAGGGCTGGCGAAAAACTGTTTTTT
>.|TRBV5-4|.|TRBJ2-7
CASSQTARGISEQYF
TGTGCCAGCAGCCAAACCGCGAGGGGGATCTCCGAGCAGTACTTC
>.|TRBV18|.|TRBJ1-4
CASSPPGQLNEKLFF
TGTGCCAGCTCACCACCAGGACAACTAAATGAAAAACTGTTTTTT
>.|TRBV5-4|TRBD1|TRBJ2-3
CASSSGFRGTDTQYF
TGTGCCAGCAGCTCGGGCTTCAGGGGGACAGATACGCAGTATTTT
>once|TRBV3-1/TRBV3-2|TRBD1|TRBJ1-2
CASSPLRQGADGYTF
TGTGCCAGCAGCCCATTAAGACAGGGGGCTGATGGCTACACCTTC
>.|TRBV6-5|.|TRBJ1-6
CASSIQGSDNSPLHF
TGTGCCAGCAGCATACAGGGTTCGGATAATTCACCCCTCCACTTT
>once|TRBV5-1|.|TRBJ2-1
CASSFQNEQFF
TGCGCCAGCAGCTTTCAAAATGAGCAGTTCTTC
>.|TRBV27|.|TRBJ1-4
CASSWRGEKLFF
TGTGCCAGCAGTTGGAGAGGGGAAAAACTGTTTTTT
>.|TRBV30|.|TRBJ1-2
CAWREPGLNGYTF
TGTGCCTGGAGGGAACCGGGTCTAAATGGCTACACCTTC
>.|TRBV6-2/TRBV6-3|.|TRBJ1-2
CASSYALYGYTF
TGTGCCAGCAGTTACGCACTCTATGGCTACACCTTC
>.|TRBV18|.|TRBJ1-1
CASSSQGNTEAFF
TGTGCCAGCTCGTCACAGGGGAACACTGAAGCTTTCTTT
>once|TRBV18|TRBD1|TRBJ2-1
CASSRYDRDNEQFF
TGTGCCAGCTCACGATACGACAGGGACAATGAGCAGTTCTTC
>few|TRBV6-5|.|TRBJ2-1
CASRTGQDYYNEQFF
TGTGCCAGCAGGACAGGACAAGACTACTACAATGAGCAGTTCTTC
>.|TRBV7-3|.|TRBJ1-6
CASSLSGTYNSPLHF
TGTGCCAGCAGCTTATCCGGGACATATAATTCACCCCTCCACTTT
>.|TRBV9|.|TRBJ1-1
CASSVEGLNTEAFF
TGTGCCAGCAGCGTAGAGGGACTCAACACTGAAGCTTTCTTT
>.|TRBV27|.|TRBJ1-5
CASSGITDRTTGGPQHF
TGTGCCAGCAGTGGAATAACCGACAGGACGACGGGAGGGCCCCAGCATTTT
>.|TRBV27|.|TRBJ1-4
CASSFGTGEKLFF
TGTGCCAGCAGTTTTGGAACAGGGGAAAAACTGTTTTTT
>.|TRBV2|.|TRBJ2-5
CASSDLRQETQYF
TGTGCCAGCAGTGATCTCCGCCAAGAGACCCAGTACTTC
>.|TRBV19|.|TRBJ2-3
CASSIGLGGDTQYF
TGTGCCAGTAGTATAGGGCTAGGTGGAGATACGCAGTATTTT
>.|TRBV19|.|TRBJ1-1
CASSDSDNTEAFF
TGTGCCAGTTCGGACAGCGACAACACTGAAGCTTTCTTT
>.|TRBV3-1/TRBV3-2|.|TRBJ1-1
CASGFQGRNTEAFF
TGTGCCAGCGGATTCCAGGGGCGGAACACTGAAGCTTTCTTT
>.|TRBV19|.|TRBJ2-7
CASSIQGGDEQYF
TGTGCCAGTAGTATCCAAGGGGGGGACGAGCAGTACTTC
>once|TRBV7-9|.|TRBJ1-2
CASSLEGGFNYGYTF
TGTGCCAGCAGCTTGGAAGGGGGATTTAACTATGGCTACACCTTC
>.|TRBV28|.|TRBJ1-4
CASSDNLGAEATNEKLFF
TGTGCCAGCAGCGACAACCTGGGGGCTGAGGCAACTAATGAAAAACTGTTTTTT
>.|TRBV27|.|TRBJ1-5
CASTRAGANQPQHF
TGTGCCAGCACGAGGGCGGGGGCTAATCAGCCCCAGCATTTT
>.|TRBV10-2|.|TRBJ2-3
CASSEMSLLQYF
TGCGCCAGCAGTGAAATGTCCCTATTGCAGTATTTT